This TCR beta chain was documented in a study of OX40 agonist ivuxolimab in advanced cancers. Overall study: Dose-escalation patients' cancers were hepatocellular carcinoma, melanoma, renal cell or head and neck cancer. Eligibility admitted prior anti-PD-1, anti-PD-L1 or anti-CTLA-4 therapy; about 39% had some.

CDR1 GTSNPN and CDR2 SVGIG come from the germline V gene (reference sequence). Trimming shortened V by 4 bases and J by 0 bases, and 12 bases separated the two germline ends. CDR3 length equals 15 residues. The assay was immunoSEQ multiplex PCR, and TCRdb's table has in-frame clones only and misses some. The sample gives 55,000 to 70,000 clones, 80% to 90% of which show up once; about 1% is in the top ten. About this clone itself: The antigen is not known.

Regarding the study as a whole: CD8+ T cells averaged more expanded clones than CD4+. Clonal expansion was seen in CD4+ and CD8+ blood T cells by week 6 at 0.1 to 3.0 mg/kg.

The gene calls are TRBV30 and TRBJ2-2, with D perhaps given as TRBD1 or TRBD2 (5 bases each). The sequence was collected from an adult with an advanced solid tumor such as melanoma, head and neck, liver or kidney cancer. The sequenced sample was CD4+ or CD8+ T cells sorted from blood, obtained in a trial of the OX40 agonist ivuxolimab. CDR3 DNA: TGTGCCTGGACCCGACCGGGACCGAACACCGGGGAGCTGTTTTTT. Translating it yields CAWTRPGPNTGELFF.